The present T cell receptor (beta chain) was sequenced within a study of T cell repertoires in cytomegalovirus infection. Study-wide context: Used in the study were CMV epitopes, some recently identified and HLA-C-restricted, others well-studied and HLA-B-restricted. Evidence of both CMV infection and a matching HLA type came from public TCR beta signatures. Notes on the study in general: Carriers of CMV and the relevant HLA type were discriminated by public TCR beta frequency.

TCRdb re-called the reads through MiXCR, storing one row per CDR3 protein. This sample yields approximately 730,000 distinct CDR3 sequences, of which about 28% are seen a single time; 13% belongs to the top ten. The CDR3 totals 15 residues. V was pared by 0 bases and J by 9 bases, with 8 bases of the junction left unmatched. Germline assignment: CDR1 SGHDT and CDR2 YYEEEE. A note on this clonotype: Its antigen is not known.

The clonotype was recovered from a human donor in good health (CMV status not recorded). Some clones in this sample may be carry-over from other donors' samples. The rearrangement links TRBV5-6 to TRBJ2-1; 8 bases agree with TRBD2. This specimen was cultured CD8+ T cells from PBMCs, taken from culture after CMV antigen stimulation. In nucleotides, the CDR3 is TGTGCCAGCAGCTTGGGTTCCGGGGGGGCCACTGAGCAGTTCTTC. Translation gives CASSLGSGGATEQFF.